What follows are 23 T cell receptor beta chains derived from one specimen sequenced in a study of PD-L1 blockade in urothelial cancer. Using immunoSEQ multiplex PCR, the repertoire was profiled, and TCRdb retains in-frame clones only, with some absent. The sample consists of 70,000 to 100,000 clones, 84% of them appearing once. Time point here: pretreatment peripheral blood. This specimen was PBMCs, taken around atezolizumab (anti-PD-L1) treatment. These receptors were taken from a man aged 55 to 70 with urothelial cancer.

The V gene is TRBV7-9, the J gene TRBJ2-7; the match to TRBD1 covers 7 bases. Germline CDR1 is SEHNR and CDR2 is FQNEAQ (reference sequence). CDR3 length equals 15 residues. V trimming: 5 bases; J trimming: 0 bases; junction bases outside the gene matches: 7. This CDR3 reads CASSPDRAASYEQYF. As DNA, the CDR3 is TGTGCCAGCAGCCCAGACAGGGCGGCCTCCTACGAGCAGTACTTC.

CDR3 loop: CASSLWTGDHQPQHF. DNA for the CDR3: TGTGCCAGCAGTTTATGGACAGGGGACCATCAGCCCCAGCATTTT. V and J are TRBV28 and TRBJ1-5; 8 bases fit TRBD1. The CDR3 is 15 amino acids. Unmatched junction bases numbered 3, after V lost 0 bases and J lost 5 bases. Per the germline V gene, CDR1 is MDHEN and CDR2 is SYDVKM.

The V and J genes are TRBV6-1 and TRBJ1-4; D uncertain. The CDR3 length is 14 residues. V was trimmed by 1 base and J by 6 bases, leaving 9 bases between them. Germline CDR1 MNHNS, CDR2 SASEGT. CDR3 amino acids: CASSEGAWDEKLFF. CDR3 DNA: TGTGCCAGCAGTGAAGGGGCTTGGGATGAAAAACTGTTTTTT.

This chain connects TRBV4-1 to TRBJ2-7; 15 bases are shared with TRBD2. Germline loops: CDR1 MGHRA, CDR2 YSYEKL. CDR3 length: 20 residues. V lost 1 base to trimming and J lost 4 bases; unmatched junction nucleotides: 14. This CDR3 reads CASSQVAGTSGGSSRYEQYF. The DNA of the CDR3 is TGCGCCAGCAGCCAAGTTGCGGGGACTAGCGGGGGGTCTTCCCGGTACGAGCAGTACTTC.

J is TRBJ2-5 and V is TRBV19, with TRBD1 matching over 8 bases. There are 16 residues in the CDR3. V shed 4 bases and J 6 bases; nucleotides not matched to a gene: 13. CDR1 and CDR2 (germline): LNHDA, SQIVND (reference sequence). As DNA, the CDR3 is TGTGCCAGTAGTACGGGCGGAGCAGGGGGCAGAAAGACCCAGTACTTC. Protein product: CASSTGGAGGRKTQYF.

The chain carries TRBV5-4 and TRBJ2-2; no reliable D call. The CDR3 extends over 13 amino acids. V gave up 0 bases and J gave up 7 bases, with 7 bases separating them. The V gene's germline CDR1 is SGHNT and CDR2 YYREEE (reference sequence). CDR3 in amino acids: CASSLVADGELFF. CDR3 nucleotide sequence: TGTGCCAGCAGCTTGGTAGCCGACGGGGAGCTGTTTTTT.

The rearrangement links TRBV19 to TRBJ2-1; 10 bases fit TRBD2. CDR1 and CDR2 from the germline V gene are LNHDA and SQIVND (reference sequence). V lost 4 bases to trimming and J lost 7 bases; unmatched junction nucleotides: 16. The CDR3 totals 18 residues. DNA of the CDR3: TGTGCCAGTAGTAAGATTTTGGGGCTAGCGGGGGACGGGAATGAGCAGTTCTTC. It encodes CASSKILGLAGDGNEQFF.

This chain's CDR3 is CASQAASASRDEQYF. CDR3 nucleotide sequence: TGTGCCAGCCAGGCCGCATCCGCGTCGCGAGACGAGCAGTACTTC. The chain combines TRBV6-1 with TRBJ2-7; D is unclear. The CDR3 runs 15 residues. CDR1 and CDR2 from the germline V gene are MNHNS and SASEGT. Trimming stripped 8 bases from V and 5 bases from J, with 22 bases between.

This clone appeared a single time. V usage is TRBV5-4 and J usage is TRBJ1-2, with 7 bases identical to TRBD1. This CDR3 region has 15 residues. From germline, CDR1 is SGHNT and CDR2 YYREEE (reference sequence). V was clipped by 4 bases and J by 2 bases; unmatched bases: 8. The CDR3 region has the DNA TGTGCCAGCAGCGCTGACAGGGTAGTCAACTATGGCTACACCTTC. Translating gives CASSADRVVNYGYTF. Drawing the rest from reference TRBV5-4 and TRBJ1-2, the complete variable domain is ETGVTQSPTHLIKTRGQQVTLRCSSQSGHNTVSWYQQALGQGPQFIFQYYREEENGRGNFPPRFSGLQFPNYSSELNVNALELDDSALYLCASSADRVVNYGYTFGSGTRLTVV.

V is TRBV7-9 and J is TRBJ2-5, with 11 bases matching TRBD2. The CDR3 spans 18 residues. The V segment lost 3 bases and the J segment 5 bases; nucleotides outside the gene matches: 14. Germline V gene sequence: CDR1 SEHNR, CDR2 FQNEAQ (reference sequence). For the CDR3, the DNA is TGTGCCAGCAGCTTTGGATCCGGGACTAGCGGCCTAGGGGAGACCCAGTACTTC. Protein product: CASSFGSGTSGLGETQYF.

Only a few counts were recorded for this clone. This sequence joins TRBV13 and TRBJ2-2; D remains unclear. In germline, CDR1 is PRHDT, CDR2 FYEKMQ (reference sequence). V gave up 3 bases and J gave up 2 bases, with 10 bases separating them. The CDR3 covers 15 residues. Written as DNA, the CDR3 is TGTGCCAGCAGCTTTGCGTCAAAAAACACCGGGGAGCTGTTTTTT. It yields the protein CASSFASKNTGELFF.

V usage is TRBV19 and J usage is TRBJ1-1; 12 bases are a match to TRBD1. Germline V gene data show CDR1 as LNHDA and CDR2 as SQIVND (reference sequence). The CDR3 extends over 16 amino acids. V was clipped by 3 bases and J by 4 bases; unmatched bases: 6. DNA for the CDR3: TGTGCCAGTAGTATTGGGACAGGGGGCTTAATCACTGAAGCTTTCTTT. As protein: CASSIGTGGLITEAFF.

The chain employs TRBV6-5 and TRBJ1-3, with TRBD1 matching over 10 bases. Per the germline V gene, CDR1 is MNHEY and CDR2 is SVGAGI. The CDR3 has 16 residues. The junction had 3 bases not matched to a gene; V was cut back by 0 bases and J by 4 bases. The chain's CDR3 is CASSYSRQGAGNTIYF. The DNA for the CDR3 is TGTGCCAGCAGTTACTCGAGACAGGGGGCCGGAAACACCATATATTTT.

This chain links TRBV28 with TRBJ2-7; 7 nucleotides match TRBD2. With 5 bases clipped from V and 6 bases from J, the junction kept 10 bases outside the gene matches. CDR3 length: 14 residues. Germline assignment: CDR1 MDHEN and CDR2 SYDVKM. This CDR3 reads CASSPGTMQPEQYF. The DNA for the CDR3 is TGTGCCAGCAGTCCCGGGACTATGCAGCCCGAGCAGTACTTC.

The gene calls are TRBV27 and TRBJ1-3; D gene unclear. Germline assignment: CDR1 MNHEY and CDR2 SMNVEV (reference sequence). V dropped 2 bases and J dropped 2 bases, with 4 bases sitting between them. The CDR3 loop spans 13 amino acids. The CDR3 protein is CASSLGPGNTIYF. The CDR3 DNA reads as TGTGCCAGCAGTTTAGGGCCTGGAAACACCATATATTTT.

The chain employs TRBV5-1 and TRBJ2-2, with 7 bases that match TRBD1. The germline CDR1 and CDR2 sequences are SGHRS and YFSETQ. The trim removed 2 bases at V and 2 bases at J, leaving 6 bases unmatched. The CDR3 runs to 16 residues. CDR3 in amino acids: CASSLRSGGNTGELFF. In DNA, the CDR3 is TGCGCCAGCAGCTTACGTTCAGGGGGAAACACCGGGGAGCTGTTTTTT.

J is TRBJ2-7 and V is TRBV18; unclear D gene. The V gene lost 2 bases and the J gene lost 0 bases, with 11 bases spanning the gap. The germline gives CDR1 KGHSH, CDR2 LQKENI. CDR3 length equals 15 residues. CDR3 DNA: TGTGCCAGCTCACCATACGTCCCCAGCTCCTACGAGCAGTACTTC. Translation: CASSPYVPSSYEQYF. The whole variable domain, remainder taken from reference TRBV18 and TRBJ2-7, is NAGVMQNPRHLVRRRGQEARLRCSPMKGHSHVYWYRQLPEEGLKFMVYLQKENIIDESGMPKERFSAEFPKEGPSILRIQQVVRGDSAAYFCASSPYVPSSYEQYFGPGTRLTVT.

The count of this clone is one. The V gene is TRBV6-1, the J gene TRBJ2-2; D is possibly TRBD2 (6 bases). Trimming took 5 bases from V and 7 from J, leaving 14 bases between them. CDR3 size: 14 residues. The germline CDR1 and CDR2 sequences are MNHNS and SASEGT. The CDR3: CASSSEGLGGELFF. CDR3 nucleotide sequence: TGTGCCAGCAGTTCGGAGGGGTTGGGCGGGGAGCTGTTTTTT.

CDR3 coding DNA: TGTGCCAGCAGTTCCCCTCCCAGGTCAGATACGCAGTATTTT. Its translation is CASSSPPRSDTQYF. The V and J genes are TRBV27 and TRBJ2-3; D unclear. The V end was cut by 4 bases, the J end by 4 bases, with 12 bases between. Germline V gene sequence: CDR1 MNHEY, CDR2 SMNVEV (reference sequence). CDR3 length: 14 amino acids.

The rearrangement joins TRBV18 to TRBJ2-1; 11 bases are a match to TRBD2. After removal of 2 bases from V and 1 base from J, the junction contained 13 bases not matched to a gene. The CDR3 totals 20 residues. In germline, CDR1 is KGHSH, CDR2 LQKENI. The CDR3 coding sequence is TGTGCCAGCTCACCAAATGGGATTAGCGGGGGGGCCGGATCCTACAATGAGCAGTTCTTC. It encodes CASSPNGISGGAGSYNEQFF.

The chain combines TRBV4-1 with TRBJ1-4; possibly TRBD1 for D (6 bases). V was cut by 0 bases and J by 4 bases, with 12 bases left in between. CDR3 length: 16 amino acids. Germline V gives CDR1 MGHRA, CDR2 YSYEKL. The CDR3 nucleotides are TGCGCCAGCAGCCAAGAAGGGGGATTAGGTAATGAAAAACTGTTTTTT. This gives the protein CASSQEGGLGNEKLFF.

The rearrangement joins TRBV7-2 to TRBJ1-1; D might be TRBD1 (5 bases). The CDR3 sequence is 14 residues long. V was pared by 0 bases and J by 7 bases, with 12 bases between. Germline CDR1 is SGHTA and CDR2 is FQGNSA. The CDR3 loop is CASSLAGAESEAFF. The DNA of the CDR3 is TGTGCCAGCAGCTTAGCAGGGGCGGAGAGTGAAGCTTTCTTT.

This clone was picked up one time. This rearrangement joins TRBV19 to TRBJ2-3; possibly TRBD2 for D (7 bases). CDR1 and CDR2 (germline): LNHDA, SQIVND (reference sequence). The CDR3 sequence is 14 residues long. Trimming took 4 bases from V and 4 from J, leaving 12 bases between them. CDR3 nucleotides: TGTGCCAGTAGTAATTGGGGGGGCGCAGATACGCAGTATTTT. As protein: CASSNWGGADTQYF.